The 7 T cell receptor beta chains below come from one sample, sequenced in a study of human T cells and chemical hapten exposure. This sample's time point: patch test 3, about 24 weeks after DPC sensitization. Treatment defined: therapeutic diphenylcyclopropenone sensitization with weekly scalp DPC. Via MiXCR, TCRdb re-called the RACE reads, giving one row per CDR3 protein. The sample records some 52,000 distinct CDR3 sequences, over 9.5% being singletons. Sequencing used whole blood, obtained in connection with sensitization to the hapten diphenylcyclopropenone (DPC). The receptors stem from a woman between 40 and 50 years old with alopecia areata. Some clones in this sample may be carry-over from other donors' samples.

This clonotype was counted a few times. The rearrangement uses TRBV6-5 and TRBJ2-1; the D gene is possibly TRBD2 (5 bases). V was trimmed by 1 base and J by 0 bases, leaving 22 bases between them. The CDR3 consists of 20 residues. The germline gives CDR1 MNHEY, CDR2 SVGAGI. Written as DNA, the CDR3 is TGTGCCAGCAGTTACTTTTCGTCTCCGGGATCCCCCCGCTCCTACAATGAGCAGTTCTTC. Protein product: CASSYFSSPGSPRSYNEQFF.

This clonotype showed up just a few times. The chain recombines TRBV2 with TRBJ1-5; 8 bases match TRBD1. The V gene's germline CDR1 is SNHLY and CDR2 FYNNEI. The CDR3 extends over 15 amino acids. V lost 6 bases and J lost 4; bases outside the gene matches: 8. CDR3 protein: CASSPRGDRNQPQHF. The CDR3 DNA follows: TGTGCCAGCAGCCCAAGAGGGGACAGGAATCAGCCCCAGCATTTT.

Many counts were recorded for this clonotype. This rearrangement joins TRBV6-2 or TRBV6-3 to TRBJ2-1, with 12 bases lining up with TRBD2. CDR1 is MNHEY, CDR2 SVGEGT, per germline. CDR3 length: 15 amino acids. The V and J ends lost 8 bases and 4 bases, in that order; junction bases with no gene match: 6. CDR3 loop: CASAALAGGYNEQFF. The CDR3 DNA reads TGTGCCAGCGCGGCCCTAGCGGGGGGGTACAATGAGCAGTTCTTC.

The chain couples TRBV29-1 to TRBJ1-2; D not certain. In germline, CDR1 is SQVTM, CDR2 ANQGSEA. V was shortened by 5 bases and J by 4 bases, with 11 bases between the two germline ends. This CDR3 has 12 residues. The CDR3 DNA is TGCAGCGTTACCGATGACACCTATGGCTACACCTTC. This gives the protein CSVTDDTYGYTF.

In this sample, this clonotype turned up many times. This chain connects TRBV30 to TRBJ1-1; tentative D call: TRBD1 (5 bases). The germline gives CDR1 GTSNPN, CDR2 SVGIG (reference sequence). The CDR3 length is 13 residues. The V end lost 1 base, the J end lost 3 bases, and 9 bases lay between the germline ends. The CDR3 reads CAWSDGGDTEAFF. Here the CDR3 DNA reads TGTGCCTGGAGTGACGGGGGGGACACTGAAGCTTTCTTT.

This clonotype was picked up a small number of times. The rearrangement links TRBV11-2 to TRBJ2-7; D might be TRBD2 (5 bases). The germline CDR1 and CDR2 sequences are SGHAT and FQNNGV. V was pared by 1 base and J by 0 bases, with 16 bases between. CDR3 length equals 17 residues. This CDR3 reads CASSLGTGGMHSYEQYF. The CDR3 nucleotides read TGTGCCAGCAGCTTAGGGACCGGAGGAATGCACTCCTACGAGCAGTACTTC.

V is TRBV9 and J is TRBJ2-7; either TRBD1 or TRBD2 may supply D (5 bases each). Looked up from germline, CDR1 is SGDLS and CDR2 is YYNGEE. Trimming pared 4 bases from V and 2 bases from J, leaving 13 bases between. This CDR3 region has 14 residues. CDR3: CASSPGTDPYEQYF. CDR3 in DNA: TGTGCCAGCAGCCCGGGGACGGACCCCTACGAGCAGTACTTC.